The entry that follows covers one T cell receptor (beta chain) sequence. The data stem from a study of blood T cell repertoires in COVID-19. Study at large: Both acute and convalescent COVID-19 samples were obtained from the United States, Italy and Spain. T cells, B-cell-depleted T cells, or PBMCs provided the cDNA or gDNA that served as material.

As processed by the authors: Nucleated cell counts were estimated from reference gene primer amplification. Clones were read by immunoSEQ multiplex PCR, and TCRdb kept only the in-frame ones, dropping some. The V and J calls and clone size were taken over from that table, and D and trimming were inferred from the DNA. The data show 40,000 to 55,000 clones, approximately 90% seen once. The CDR3 totals 15 residues. Trimming left V 2 bases short and J 0 bases short, with 9 bases between. Per the germline V gene, CDR1 is MNHEY and CDR2 is SVGAGI. The V and J genes are TRBV6-5 and TRBJ2-3; D is perhaps TRBD2 (6 bases). Sequencing was performed on peripheral blood. The clonotype was recovered from a man between 65 and 85 years old with active COVID-19. This CDR3 reads CASSYGGLSTDTQYF. The DNA of the CDR3 is TGTGCCAGCAGTTACGGGGGACTTAGCACAGATACGCAGTATTTT.